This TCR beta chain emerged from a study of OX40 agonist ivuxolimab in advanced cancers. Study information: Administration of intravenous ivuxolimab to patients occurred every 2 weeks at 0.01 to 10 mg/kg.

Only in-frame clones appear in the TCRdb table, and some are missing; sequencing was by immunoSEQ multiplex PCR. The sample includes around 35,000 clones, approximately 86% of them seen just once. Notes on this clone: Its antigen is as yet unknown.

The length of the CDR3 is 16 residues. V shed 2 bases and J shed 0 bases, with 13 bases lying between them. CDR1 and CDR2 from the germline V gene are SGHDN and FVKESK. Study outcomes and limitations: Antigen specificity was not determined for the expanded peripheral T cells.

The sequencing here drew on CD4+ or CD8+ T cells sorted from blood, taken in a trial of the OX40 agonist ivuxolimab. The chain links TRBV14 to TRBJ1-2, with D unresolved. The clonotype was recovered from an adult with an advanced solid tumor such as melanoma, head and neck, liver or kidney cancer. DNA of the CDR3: TGTGCCAGCAGCCAAAGCCCACATTCCCCTAACTATGGCTACACCTTC. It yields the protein CASSQSPHSPNYGYTF.